These 8 T cell receptor beta chains were sequenced from one sample in a study of blood T cell repertoires in COVID-19. Method: immunoSEQ multiplex PCR; TCRdb's copy keeps in-frame clones and lacks some. The sample holds approximately 400,000 clones, roughly four fifths seen once. Input material: PBMCs or T cells enriched from blood (not recorded which). All receptors come from a woman aged 45-65 years who had recovered from COVID-19.

This rearrangement joins TRBV5-6 to TRBJ1-1; 7 bases are a match to TRBD1. Germline loops: CDR1 SGHDT, CDR2 YYEEEE. The V segment lost 1 base and the J segment 4 bases; nucleotides outside the gene matches: 10. CDR3 length: 16 amino acids. CDR3 DNA: TGTGCCAGCAGCTTGAAGAGGGGGCCAACAAGCACTGAAGCTTTCTTT. Translated: CASSLKRGPTSTEAFF.

The chain joins TRBV9 to TRBJ2-3, with 7 bases aligning to TRBD1. V shed 6 bases and J 2 bases; nucleotides not matched to a gene: 6. The CDR3 runs 14 residues. Germline V gives CDR1 SGDLS, CDR2 YYNGEE. CDR3 DNA sequence: TGTGCCAGCACCCGCGGACAGGACACAGATACGCAGTATTTT. Its translation is CASTRGQDTDTQYF.

V and J are TRBV24-1 and TRBJ2-1; TRBD1 aligns across 7 bases. The CDR3 sequence is 16 residues long. In germline, CDR1 is KGHDR, CDR2 SFDVKD. Unmatched junction bases numbered 5, after V lost 4 bases and J lost 0 bases. CDR3 region: CATSDSTGSSYNEQFF. The CDR3 region has the DNA TGTGCCACCAGTGACTCGACAGGGAGCTCCTACAATGAGCAGTTCTTC.

This rearrangement joins TRBV11-2 to TRBJ1-1; tentatively, D is TRBD1 (6 bases). The germline CDR1 and CDR2 sequences are SGHAT and FQNNGV. The length of the CDR3 is 14 residues. V lost 5 bases to trimming and J lost 1 base, with 11 bases between them. The CDR3 region is CASSTGRRNTEAFF. The CDR3 coding sequence is TGTGCCAGCAGCACAGGGAGAAGGAACACTGAAGCTTTCTTT.

The chain uses TRBV3-1 (or the pseudogene TRBV3-2) and TRBJ2-7; TRBD2 might be the D (6 bases). V lost 8 bases, J lost 0 bases, and 17 bases lay in between. Looked up from germline, CDR1 is LGHDT and CDR2 is YNNKEL (reference sequence). This CDR3 is 15 amino acids long. The CDR3 loop reads CASGGTPLSSYEQYF. In DNA, the CDR3 is TGTGCCAGCGGGGGGACTCCATTGAGCTCCTACGAGCAGTACTTC.

A few counts support this clone. V gene TRBV30 combines with J gene TRBJ1-1, with D possibly matching TRBD1 (6 bases). Trimming shortened V by 4 bases and J by 3 bases, and 15 bases separated the two germline ends. This CDR3 region has 14 residues. CDR1 is GTSNPN, CDR2 SVGIG, per germline (reference sequence). Here the CDR3 DNA reads TGTGCCTGGAAATTCGATGGGGGCTACACTGAAGCTTTCTTT. Translation gives CAWKFDGGYTEAFF.

V usage is TRBV9 and J usage is TRBJ2-1; 11 nucleotides align to TRBD2. The CDR3 extends over 18 amino acids. The V segment lost 4 bases and the J segment 4 bases; nucleotides outside the gene matches: 13. The germline CDR1 and CDR2 sequences are SGDLS and YYNGEE. The CDR3 spells CASSSTLLAGVGYNEQFF. In nucleotides, the CDR3 is TGTGCCAGCAGCTCGACCCTACTAGCGGGAGTTGGTTACAATGAGCAGTTCTTC.

J is TRBJ2-1 and V is TRBV6-2 or TRBV6-3; 8 nucleotides align to TRBD2. This CDR3 spans 15 amino acids. V gave up 2 bases and J gave up 7 bases; unmatched junction bases: 7. The germline V gene encodes CDR1 MNHEY and CDR2 SVGEGT. The CDR3 loop reads CASSYGTGGRNEQFF. The CDR3 DNA is TGTGCCAGCAGTTACGGAACGGGAGGGCGGAATGAGCAGTTCTTC.